Reported below is one T cell receptor (beta chain). This clonotype showed up many times. Its antigen is not yet known. Base quality data are lacking; no much larger clone is found one base away. TCRdb records Illumina NovaSeq 6000 as the sequencer. TCR cDNA was synthesized by 5'RACE template switching, through which a universal primer site and unique molecular identifiers were introduced. Priming of cDNA synthesis was performed from both the TCR alpha and TCR beta constant segments. Two PCR steps were used to amplify libraries, with sample barcodes and sequencing adapters being added in the second step. Sequencing of libraries was done on Illumina HiSeq 2500 (2x100 bp) or NovaSeq (2x150 bp). On the authors' methods: MIGEC handled demultiplexing of reads and collapsing into UMI consensus sequences, while MiXCR performed V(D)J alignment. Vaccine-responding clonotypes were identified with edgeR using replicate PBMC samples, with FDR below 0.01 and a log2 fold change above 5 up to day 15 being required. Bulk clonotypes were assigned CD4 or CD8 identity according to which sequenced CD4 or CD8 repertoire held them at higher abundance. Clones were called with MiXCR by TCRdb after fastp trimmed the public reads at Q25, and only in-frame beta chains were retained. Rows with a matching CDR3 protein are joined into one entry that keeps the most common DNA and genes. The V and J calls reflect TCRdb's pipeline rather than the authors' work. The sample table holds a few hundred thousand distinct CDR3 sequences, of which about 4% were seen once. The leading ten clones occupy approximately 23% of the sample.

These data originate in a study of T cells after yellow fever vaccination (dated by TCRdb to about 2019). Concerning the study at large: The SMART-Seq v4 Ultra Low Input RNA kit was used to prepare libraries from fractions with low cell numbers. Bulk PBMC replicates and cell subsets were isolated from blood drawn at multiple timepoints before and after both primary and secondary immunization. To track T-cell clones before and after primary and booster YFV17D yellow fever vaccination, bulk TCR alpha and beta repertoires were sequenced longitudinally. The cohort comprised two healthy male donors, one aged 18 to 30 and one aged 30 to 39 years.

The paper as a whole reports these results and caveats: Because abundant contaminating clonotypes from the bulk population could be contained in FACS-sorted repertoires, computational filtering was required. The study included only two donors, which limits how far the findings can be generalized. The secondary T-cell response was weaker than the primary response but faster, peaking on day 5 instead of day 15. A small share of clonotypes was detected in both CD4 and CD8 compartments, with the overlap likely arising from convergent recombination. After the booster, most clones that had expanded after primary vaccination were detected again (nearly 97% of CD4 and more than 80% of CD8), suggesting broad maintenance of memory.

Explained via the paper, the treatment or condition label denotes: live attenuated yellow fever vaccine strain. At each blood-draw timepoint, two biological replicates of bulk PBMCs were obtained. PBMCs were isolated from peripheral blood using a standard Ficoll-Paque protocol. TriZol was used to extract RNA from bulk PBMCs, from CD4 and CD8 fractions, and from dextramer-positive and dextramer-negative fractions. Spanning cysteine to phenylalanine, the CDR3 consists of 13 amino acids. Left in the record is the CDR3 DNA by itself, 39 bases read in frame from the first base. Relative to germline, V is 6 bases shorter and J is 3 bases shorter, with 12 bases between their ends. Looking up the germline V gene yields CDR1 MNHEY and CDR2 SVGEGT.

This TCR derives from a man between 18 and 35 years old who received the YFV17D yellow fever vaccine. The material sequenced was PBMCs, taken 5 days after the yellow fever booster vaccination. The sequence joins TRBV6-2 or TRBV6-3 to TRBJ2-7, with no D gene named confidently. The CDR3 here reads CASSRLSFYEQYF. The DNA sequence follows: TGTGCCAGCAGCCGACTTAGTTTCTACGAGCAGTACTTC.